This entry concerns a single T cell receptor (beta chain). Its ends do not fully match the called genes, so a read error is possible. CDR3 length: 15 amino acids. The germline CDR1 and CDR2 sequences are PRHDT and FYEKMQ (reference sequence). The assay was immunoSEQ multiplex PCR, and TCRdb's table has in-frame clones only and misses some. This sample yields 60,000 to 90,000 clones, of which nearly 97% are seen a single time; more than 0.2% belongs to the top ten. This sample was included in a study of technical replicates of blood from several donors. The sequenced sample was T cells isolated from PBMCs. The V call is TRBV13, the J call TRBJ2-7; 8 bases line up with TRBD2. The clonotype comes from a human donor in good health. CDR3 coding DNA: TGTGCCAGCAGCCTAGGTAGCGGGGCCACCTACGAGCAGTACTTC. Translation gives CASSLGSGATYEQYF.